This is a list of T cell receptor beta chains from one sample in a study of blood T cell repertoires in COVID-19. Method: immunoSEQ multiplex PCR; TCRdb's copy keeps in-frame clones and lacks some. The data hold 75,000 to 90,000 clones, with about nine tenths observed a single time. Sequenced input: peripheral blood. These receptors all come from a woman between 50 and 59 years old in a cohort sampled during active COVID-19. The CDR3 runs from the conserved cysteine through the conserved F or W. The D gene is left open where the match is weak. Rows may omit the clone size; those that give it use once, few, many or a size class.

clone_size d_call j_call v_call cdr3_aa cdr3_nt
- - TRBJ2-6 TRBV5-4 CASSLYGSVPSGANVLTF TGTGCCAGCAGCCTGTACGGGAGCGTACCCTCTGGGGCCAACGTCCTGACTTTC
- TRBD1 TRBJ2-1 TRBV5-1 CASSLGQGSNEQFF TGCGCCAGCAGCTTGGGACAGGGTAGTAATGAGCAGTTCTTC
- - TRBJ2-2 TRBV3-1/TRBV3-2 CASSQSRTSNTGELFF TGTGCCAGCAGCCAGAGTAGAACCTCGAACACCGGGGAGCTGTTTTTT
- - TRBJ2-3 TRBV7-3 CASSLLSGTDTQYF TGTGCCAGCAGCTTATTGAGCGGCACAGATACGCAGTATTTT
- - TRBJ2-7 TRBV6-5 CASSRAGGEYEQYF TGTGCCAGCAGTAGGGCCGGAGGGGAATACGAGCAGTACTTC
- - TRBJ1-1 TRBV5-1 CASSLERGHEAFF TGCGCCAGCAGCTTGGAGCGGGGACATGAAGCTTTCTTT
- TRBD2 TRBJ2-1 TRBV7-3 CASSLLQRGSGTYNEQFF TGTGCCAGCAGCTTACTCCAGCGAGGGAGCGGGACCTACAATGAGCAGTTCTTC
- - TRBJ1-1 TRBV10-3 CAISESQGRAYGNTEAFF TGTGCCATCAGTGAGTCCCAGGGGAGGGCCTACGGGAACACTGAAGCTTTCTTT
- - TRBJ2-1 TRBV27 CASSLSGGNSYNEQFF TGTGCCAGCAGTTTATCTGGCGGGAACTCCTACAATGAGCAGTTCTTC
- - TRBJ1-3 TRBV5-5 CASSSEGWVGNTIYF TGTGCCAGCAGCTCAGAGGGTTGGGTCGGAAACACCATATATTTT
- - TRBJ1-3 TRBV28 CASASGNSGNTIYF TGTGCCAGCGCCTCAGGGAACTCTGGAAACACCATATATTTT
once - TRBJ2-7 TRBV20-1 CSARWGDEQYF TGCAGTGCTAGATGGGGCGACGAGCAGTACTTC
- - TRBJ1-5 TRBV12-3/TRBV12-4 CASSFRGPQHF TGTGCCAGCAGTTTCAGGGGGCCCCAGCATTTT
- - TRBJ2-1 TRBV5-1 CASSLGSSQFYNEQFF TGCGCCAGCAGCTTGGGGTCCTCTCAGTTCTACAATGAGCAGTTCTTC
- - TRBJ1-2 TRBV14 CASSHSRGKGYTF TGTGCCAGCAGCCACAGTAGGGGGAAAGGCTACACCTTC